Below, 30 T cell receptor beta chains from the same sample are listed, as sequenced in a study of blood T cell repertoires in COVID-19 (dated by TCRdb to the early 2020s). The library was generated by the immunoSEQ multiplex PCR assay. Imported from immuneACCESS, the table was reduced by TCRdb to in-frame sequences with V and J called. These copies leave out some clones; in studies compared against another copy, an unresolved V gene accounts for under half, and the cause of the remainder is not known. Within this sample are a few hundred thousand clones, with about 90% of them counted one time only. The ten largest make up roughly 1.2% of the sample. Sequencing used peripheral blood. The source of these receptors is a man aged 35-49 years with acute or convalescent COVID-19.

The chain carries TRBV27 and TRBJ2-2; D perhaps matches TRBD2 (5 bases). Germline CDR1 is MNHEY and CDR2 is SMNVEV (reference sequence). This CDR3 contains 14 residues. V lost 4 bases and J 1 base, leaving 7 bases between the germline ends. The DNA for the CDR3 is TGTGCCAGCAGTTCCGGGAAGAACACCGGGGAGCTGTTTTTT. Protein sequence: CASSSGKNTGELFF.

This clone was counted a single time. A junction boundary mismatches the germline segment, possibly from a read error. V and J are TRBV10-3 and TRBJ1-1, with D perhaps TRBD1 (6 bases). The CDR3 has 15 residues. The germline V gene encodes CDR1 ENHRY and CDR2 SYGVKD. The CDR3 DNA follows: TGTGCCATCAGTGAGTCCGCGGGGGCTCGCACTGAAACTTTCTTT. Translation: CAISESAGARTETFF.

The CDR3 sequence is CAISESGTGANTEAFF. In nucleotides, the CDR3 is TGTGCCATCAGTGAGTCCGGGACAGGGGCGAACACTGAAGCTTTCTTT. The chain is built from TRBV10-3 and TRBJ1-1, with TRBD1 matching 10 bases. Germline loops: CDR1 ENHRY, CDR2 SYGVKD. Trimming at V came to 0 bases and at J to 1 base, leaving 2 bases not matched to a gene. The CDR3 sequence is 16 residues long.

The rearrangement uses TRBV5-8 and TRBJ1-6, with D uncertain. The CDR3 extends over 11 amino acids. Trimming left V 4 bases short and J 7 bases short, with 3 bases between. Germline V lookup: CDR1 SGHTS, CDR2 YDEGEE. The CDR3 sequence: CASSENSPLHF. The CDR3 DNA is TGTGCCAGCAGCGAGAATTCACCCCTCCACTTT. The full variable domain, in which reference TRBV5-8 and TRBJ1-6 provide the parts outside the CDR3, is EAGVTQSPTHLIKTRGQQATLRCSPISGHTSVYWYQQALGLGLQFLLWYDEGEERNRGNFPPRFSGRQFPNYSSELNVNALELEDSALYLCASSENSPLHFGNGTRLTVT.

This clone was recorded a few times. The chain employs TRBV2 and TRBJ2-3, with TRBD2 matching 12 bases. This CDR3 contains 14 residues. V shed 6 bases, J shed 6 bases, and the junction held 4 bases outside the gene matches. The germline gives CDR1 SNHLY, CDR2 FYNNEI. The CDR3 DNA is TGTGCCAGCAGCCTGACTAGCGGGAGCGATACGCAGTATTTT. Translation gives CASSLTSGSDTQYF.

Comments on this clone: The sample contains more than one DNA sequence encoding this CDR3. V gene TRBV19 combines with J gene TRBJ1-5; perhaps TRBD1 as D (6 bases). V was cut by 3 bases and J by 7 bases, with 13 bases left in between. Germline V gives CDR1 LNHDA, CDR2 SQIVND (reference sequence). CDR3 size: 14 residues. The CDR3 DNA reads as TGTGCCAGTAGTATCGGGGGGCAGGGCCAGCCCCAGCATTTT. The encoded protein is CASSIGGQGQPQHF.

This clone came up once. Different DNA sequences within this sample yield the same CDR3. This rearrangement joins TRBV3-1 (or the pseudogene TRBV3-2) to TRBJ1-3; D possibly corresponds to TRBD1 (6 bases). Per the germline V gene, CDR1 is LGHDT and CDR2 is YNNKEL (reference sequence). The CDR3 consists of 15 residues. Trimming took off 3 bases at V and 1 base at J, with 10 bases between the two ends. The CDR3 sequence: CASSQMDSSGNTIYF. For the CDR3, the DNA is TGTGCCAGCAGCCAGATGGACAGTTCTGGAAACACCATATATTTT.

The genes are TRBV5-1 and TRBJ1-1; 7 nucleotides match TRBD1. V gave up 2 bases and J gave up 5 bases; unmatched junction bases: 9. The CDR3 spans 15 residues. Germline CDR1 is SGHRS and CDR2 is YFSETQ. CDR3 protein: CASSLRQGISTEAFF. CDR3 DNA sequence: TGCGCCAGCAGCTTACGACAGGGAATTAGTACTGAAGCTTTCTTT.

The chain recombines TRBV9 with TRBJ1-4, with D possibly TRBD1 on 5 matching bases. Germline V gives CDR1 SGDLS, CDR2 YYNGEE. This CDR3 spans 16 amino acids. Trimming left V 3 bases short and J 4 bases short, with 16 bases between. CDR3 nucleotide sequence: TGTGCCAGCAGCGCCGTGAATCCGGGGGGTAATGAAAAACTGTTTTTT. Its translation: CASSAVNPGGNEKLFF.

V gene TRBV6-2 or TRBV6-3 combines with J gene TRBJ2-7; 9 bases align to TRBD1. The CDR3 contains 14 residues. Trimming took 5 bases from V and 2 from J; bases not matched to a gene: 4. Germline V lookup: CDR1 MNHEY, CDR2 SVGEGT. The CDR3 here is CASSRQGDTYEQYF. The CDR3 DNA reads TGTGCCAGCAGTAGACAGGGGGACACCTACGAGCAGTACTTC.

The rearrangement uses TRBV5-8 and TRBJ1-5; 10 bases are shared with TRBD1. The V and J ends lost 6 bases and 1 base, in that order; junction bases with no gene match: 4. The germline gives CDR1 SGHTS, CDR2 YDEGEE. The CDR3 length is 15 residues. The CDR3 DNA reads TGTGCCAGCAACCTGGGACAGGGGAGCAATCAGCCCCAGCATTTT. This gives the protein CASNLGQGSNQPQHF.

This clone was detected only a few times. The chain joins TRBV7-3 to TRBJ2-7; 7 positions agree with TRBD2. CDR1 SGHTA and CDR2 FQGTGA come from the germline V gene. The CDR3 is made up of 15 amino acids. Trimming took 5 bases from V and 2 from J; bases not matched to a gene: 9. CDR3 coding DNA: TGTGCCAGCAGCCCCAATGGCGGGGGTACCTACGAGCAGTACTTC. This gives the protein CASSPNGGGTYEQYF. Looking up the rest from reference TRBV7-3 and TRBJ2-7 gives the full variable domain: GAGVSQTPSNKVTEKGKYVELRCDPISGHTALYWYRQSLGQGPEFLIYFQGTGAADDSGLPNDRFFAVRPEGSVSTLKIQRTERGDSAVYLCASSPNGGGTYEQYFGPGTRLTVT.

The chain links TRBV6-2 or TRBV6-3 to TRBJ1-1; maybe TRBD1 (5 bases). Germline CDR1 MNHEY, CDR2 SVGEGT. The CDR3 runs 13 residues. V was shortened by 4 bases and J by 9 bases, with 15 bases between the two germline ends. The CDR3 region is CASSSTDRLKAFF. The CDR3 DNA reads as TGTGCCAGCAGTTCGACCGACAGACTGAAAGCTTTCTTT.

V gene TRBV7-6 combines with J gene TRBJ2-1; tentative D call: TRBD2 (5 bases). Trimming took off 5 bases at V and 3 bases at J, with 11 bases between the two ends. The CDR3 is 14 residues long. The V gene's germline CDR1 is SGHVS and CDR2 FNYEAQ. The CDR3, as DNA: TGTGCCAGCAGCCTAGGAAGCGGCTACAATGAGCAGTTCTTC. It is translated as CASSLGSGYNEQFF.

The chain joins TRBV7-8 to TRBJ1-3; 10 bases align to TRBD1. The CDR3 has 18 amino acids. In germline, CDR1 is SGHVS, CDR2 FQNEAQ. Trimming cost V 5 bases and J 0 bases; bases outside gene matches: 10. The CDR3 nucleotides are TGTGCCAGCAGCGCATCCGGGACAGGGGAAAGCTCTGGAAACACCATATATTTT. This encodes CASSASGTGESSGNTIYF.

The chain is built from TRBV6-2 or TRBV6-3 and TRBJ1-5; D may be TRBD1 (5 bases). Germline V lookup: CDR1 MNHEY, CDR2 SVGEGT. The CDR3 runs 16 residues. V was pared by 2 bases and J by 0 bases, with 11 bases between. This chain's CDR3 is CASSYRQRYSNQPQHF. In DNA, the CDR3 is TGTGCCAGCAGTTACCGACAGAGATATAGCAATCAGCCCCAGCATTTT.

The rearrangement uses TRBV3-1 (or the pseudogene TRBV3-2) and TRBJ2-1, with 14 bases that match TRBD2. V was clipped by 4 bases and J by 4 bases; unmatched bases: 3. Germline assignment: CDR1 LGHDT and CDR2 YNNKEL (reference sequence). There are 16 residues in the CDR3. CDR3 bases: TGTGCCAGCAGCCGACTAGCGGGGGGGAGTTACAATGAGCAGTTCTTC. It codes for CASSRLAGGSYNEQFF.

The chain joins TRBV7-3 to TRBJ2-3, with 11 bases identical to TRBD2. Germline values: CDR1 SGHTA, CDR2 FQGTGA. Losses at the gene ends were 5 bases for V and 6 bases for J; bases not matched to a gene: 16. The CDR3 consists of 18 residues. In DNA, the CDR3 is TGTGCCAGCAGCCCGGGGACTAGCGGACCCGAAGGGGTGGATACGCAGTATTTT. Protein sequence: CASSPGTSGPEGVDTQYF. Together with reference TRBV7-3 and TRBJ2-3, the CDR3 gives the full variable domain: GAGVSQTPSNKVTEKGKYVELRCDPISGHTALYWYRQSLGQGPEFLIYFQGTGAADDSGLPNDRFFAVRPEGSVSTLKIQRTERGDSAVYLCASSPGTSGPEGVDTQYFGPGTRLTVL.

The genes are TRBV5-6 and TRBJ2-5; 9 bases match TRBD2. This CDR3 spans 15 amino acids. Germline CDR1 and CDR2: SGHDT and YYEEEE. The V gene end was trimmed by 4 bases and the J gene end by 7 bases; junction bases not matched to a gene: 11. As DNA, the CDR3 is TGTGCCAGCAGCGTAGACGCGCGGGGGGGCGGGACCCAGTACTTC. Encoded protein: CASSVDARGGGTQYF. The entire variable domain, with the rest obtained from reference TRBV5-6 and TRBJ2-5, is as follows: DAGVTQSPTHLIKTRGQQVTLRCSPKSGHDTVSWYQQALGQGPQFIFQYYEEEERQRGNFPDRFSGHQFPNYSSELNVNALLLGDSALYLCASSVDARGGGTQYFGPGTRLLVL.

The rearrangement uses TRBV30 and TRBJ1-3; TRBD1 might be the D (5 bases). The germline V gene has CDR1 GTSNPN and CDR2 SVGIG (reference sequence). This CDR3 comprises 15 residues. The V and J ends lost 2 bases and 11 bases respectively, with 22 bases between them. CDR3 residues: CAWSTPGRGKQAIYF. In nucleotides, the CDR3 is TGTGCCTGGAGTACCCCGGGACGGGGGAAACAGGCCATATATTTT.

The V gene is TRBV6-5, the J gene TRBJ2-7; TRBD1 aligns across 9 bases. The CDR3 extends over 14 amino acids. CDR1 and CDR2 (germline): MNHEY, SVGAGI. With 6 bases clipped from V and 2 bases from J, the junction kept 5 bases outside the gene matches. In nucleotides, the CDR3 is TGTGCCAGCAGAGGGGGACAGGGAACCTACGAGCAGTACTTC. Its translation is CASRGGQGTYEQYF.

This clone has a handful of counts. CDR3 amino acids: CASSSPIQYRTGANVLTF. In DNA, the CDR3 is TGTGCCAGCAGTTCCCCAATCCAATACAGGACTGGGGCCAACGTCCTGACTTTC. The chain joins TRBV27 to TRBJ2-6; a weak D match, TRBD1 (5 bases). The CDR3 has 18 residues. Trimming removed 4 bases at V and 2 bases at J, with 18 bases between. CDR1 and CDR2 from the germline V gene are MNHEY and SMNVEV (reference sequence).

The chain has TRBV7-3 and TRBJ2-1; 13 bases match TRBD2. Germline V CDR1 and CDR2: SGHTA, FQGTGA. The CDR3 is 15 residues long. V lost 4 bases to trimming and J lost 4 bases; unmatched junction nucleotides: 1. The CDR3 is CASSWTSGGYNEQFF. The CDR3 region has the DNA TGTGCCAGCAGCTGGACTAGCGGGGGTTACAATGAGCAGTTCTTC.

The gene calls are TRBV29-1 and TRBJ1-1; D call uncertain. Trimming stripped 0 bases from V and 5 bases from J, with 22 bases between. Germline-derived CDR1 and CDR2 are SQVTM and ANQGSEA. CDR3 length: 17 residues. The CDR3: CSVEETGWRVPDTEAFF. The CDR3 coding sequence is TGCAGCGTTGAAGAAACTGGATGGAGGGTACCGGATACTGAAGCTTTCTTT.

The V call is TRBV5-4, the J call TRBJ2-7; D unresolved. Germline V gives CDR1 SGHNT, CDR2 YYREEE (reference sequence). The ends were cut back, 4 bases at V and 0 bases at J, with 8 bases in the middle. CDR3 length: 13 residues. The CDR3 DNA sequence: TGTGCCAGCAGCCGAGCCCCCTCCTACGAGCAGTACTTC. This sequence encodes CASSRAPSYEQYF.

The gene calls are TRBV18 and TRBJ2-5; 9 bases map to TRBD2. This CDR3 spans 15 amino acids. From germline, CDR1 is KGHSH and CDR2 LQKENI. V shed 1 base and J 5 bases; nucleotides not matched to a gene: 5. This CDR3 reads CASSPQRGVPETQYF. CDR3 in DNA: TGTGCCAGCTCACCACAGCGGGGGGTTCCGGAGACCCAGTACTTC.

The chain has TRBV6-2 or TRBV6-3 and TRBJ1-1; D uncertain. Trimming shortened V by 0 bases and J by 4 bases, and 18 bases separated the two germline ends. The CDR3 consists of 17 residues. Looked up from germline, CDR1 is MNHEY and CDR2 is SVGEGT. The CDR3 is CASSYSLPRPLGTEAFF. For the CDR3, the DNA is TGTGCCAGCAGTTACTCCCTTCCCCGCCCCCTAGGCACTGAAGCTTTCTTT.

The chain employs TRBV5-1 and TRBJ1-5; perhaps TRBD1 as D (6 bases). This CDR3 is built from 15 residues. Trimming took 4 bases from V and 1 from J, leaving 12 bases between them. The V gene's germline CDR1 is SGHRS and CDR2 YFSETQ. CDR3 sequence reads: CASSPTGRSNQPQHF. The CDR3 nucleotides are TGCGCCAGCAGCCCGACAGGACGCAGCAATCAGCCCCAGCATTTT.

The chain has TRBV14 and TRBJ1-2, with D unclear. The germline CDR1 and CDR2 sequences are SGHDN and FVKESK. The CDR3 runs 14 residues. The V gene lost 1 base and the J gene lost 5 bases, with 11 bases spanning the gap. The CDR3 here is CASSQGSAWYGYTF. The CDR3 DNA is TGTGCCAGCAGCCAAGGCAGCGCCTGGTATGGCTACACCTTC.

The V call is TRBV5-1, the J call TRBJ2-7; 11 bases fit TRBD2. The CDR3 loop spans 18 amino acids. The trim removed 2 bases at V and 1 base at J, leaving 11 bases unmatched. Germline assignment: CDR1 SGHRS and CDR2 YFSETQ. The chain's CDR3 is CASSLGGLAVWGSYEQYF. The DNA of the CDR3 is TGCGCCAGCAGCTTAGGGGGACTAGCGGTATGGGGGTCCTACGAGCAGTACTTC. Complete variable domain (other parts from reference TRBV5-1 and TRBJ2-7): KAGVTQTPRYLIKTRGQQVTLSCSPISGHRSVSWYQQTPGQGLQFLFEYFSETQRNKGNFPGRFSGRQFSNSRSEMNVSTLELGDSALYLCASSLGGLAVWGSYEQYFGPGTRLTVT.